A selection of T cell receptor beta chains follows, all from one sample in a study of blood T cell repertoires in COVID-19. Profiling relied on immunoSEQ multiplex PCR, and the TCRdb table lists in-frame clones only, not all of them. The table includes around 300,000 clones, roughly nine tenths detected once. Specimen: peripheral blood. These receptors were obtained from a woman aged 40 to 50 who had recovered from COVID-19. Both conserved end residues are part of each CDR3. The order of the fields is J gene, V gene, CDR3 protein.

J gene: TRBJ2-1
V gene: TRBV7-3
CDR3 protein: CASSFSSENNEQFF

J gene: TRBJ1-2
V gene: TRBV5-1
CDR3 protein: CASSLTGGGYTF

J gene: TRBJ2-3
V gene: TRBV9
CDR3 protein: CASSVYDRGVSTDTQYF

J gene: TRBJ2-7
V gene: TRBV19
CDR3 protein: CASSRTGYEQYF

J gene: TRBJ2-5
V gene: TRBV10-1
CDR3 protein: CASSASGQETQYF

J gene: TRBJ2-2
V gene: TRBV6-1
CDR3 protein: CASSELAGPPGELFF

J gene: TRBJ1-4
V gene: TRBV5-4
CDR3 protein: CASSANRGLGEKLFF

J gene: TRBJ1-5
V gene: TRBV19
CDR3 protein: CASSSAGVYSNQPQHF

J gene: TRBJ2-2
V gene: TRBV28
CDR3 protein: CASTYSNTGELFF

J gene: TRBJ2-1
V gene: TRBV30
CDR3 protein: CAWTLAGGGTNEQFF

J gene: TRBJ2-1
V gene: TRBV2
CDR3 protein: CASSERLAGWQFF

J gene: TRBJ2-4
V gene: TRBV10-3
CDR3 protein: CAIRTGAGIQYF

J gene: TRBJ1-4
V gene: TRBV9
CDR3 protein: CASSVRSGGSEKLFF

J gene: TRBJ1-1
V gene: TRBV24-1
CDR3 protein: CATSGRLNTEAFF

J gene: TRBJ1-2
V gene: TRBV28
CDR3 protein: CASSLGQGDYGYTF

J gene: TRBJ2-7
V gene: TRBV27
CDR3 protein: CASSSGEGPYEQYF

J gene: TRBJ1-5
V gene: TRBV27
CDR3 protein: CASSLSPTGGSQPQHF

J gene: TRBJ2-1
V gene: TRBV27
CDR3 protein: CASSLPGRAINEQFF

J gene: TRBJ2-3
V gene: TRBV20-1
CDR3 protein: CSAPHGDTQYF

J gene: TRBJ2-1
V gene: TRBV15
CDR3 protein: CATSRSLGQVNNEQFF

J gene: TRBJ2-2
V gene: TRBV9
CDR3 protein: CASSPPQTAGGRTGELFF

J gene: TRBJ2-1
V gene: TRBV25-1
CDR3 protein: CASWGDEQFF

J gene: TRBJ2-2
V gene: TRBV2
CDR3 protein: CASSPDRTNTGELFF

J gene: TRBJ2-1
V gene: TRBV7-2
CDR3 protein: CASSSGLALEQFF

J gene: TRBJ2-3
V gene: TRBV10-3
CDR3 protein: CAISVSSTDTQYF

J gene: TRBJ2-7
V gene: TRBV10-3
CDR3 protein: CAISETSGSYEQYF

J gene: TRBJ2-4
V gene: TRBV12-2
CDR3 protein: CASRLGGPGDSKNIQYF

J gene: TRBJ1-5
V gene: TRBV23-1
CDR3 protein: CASSQSAGAHYQPQHF

J gene: TRBJ2-3
V gene: TRBV9
CDR3 protein: CASSVGDSGRAYTQYF

J gene: TRBJ2-1
V gene: TRBV19
CDR3 protein: CASSIAGYNEQFF

J gene: TRBJ1-1
V gene: TRBV27
CDR3 protein: CASSLSAGSNTEAFF